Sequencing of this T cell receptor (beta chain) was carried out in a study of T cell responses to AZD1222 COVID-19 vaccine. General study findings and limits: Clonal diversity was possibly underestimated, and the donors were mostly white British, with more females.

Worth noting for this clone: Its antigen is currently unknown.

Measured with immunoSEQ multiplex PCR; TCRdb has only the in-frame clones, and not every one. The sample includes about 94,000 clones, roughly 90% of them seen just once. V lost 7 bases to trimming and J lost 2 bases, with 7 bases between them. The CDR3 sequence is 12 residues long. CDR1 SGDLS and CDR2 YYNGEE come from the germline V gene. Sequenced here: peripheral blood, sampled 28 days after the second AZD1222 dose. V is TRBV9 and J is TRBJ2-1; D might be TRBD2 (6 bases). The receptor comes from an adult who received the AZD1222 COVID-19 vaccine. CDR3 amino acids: CASSGAYNEQFF. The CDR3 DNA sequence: TGTGCCAGCTCGGGGGCCTACAATGAGCAGTTCTTC.